The present T cell receptor beta chain was sequenced within a study of CD8 T cells in Susac syndrome. The CDR3 consists of 18 residues. CDR1 and CDR2 from the germline V gene are MNHEY and SMNVEV (reference sequence). V lost 6 bases to trimming and J lost 2 bases; unmatched junction nucleotides: 16. With random hexamers, reverse transcription was performed on about 0.5 to 1 ug of RNA. TCRdb passed the immunoSEQ multiplex PCR reads through MiXCR, listing each CDR3 protein once. This table has approximately 300,000 distinct CDR3 sequences, roughly 85% appearing once. The TCR sequence derives from a human donor with multiple sclerosis. The chain joins TRBV27 to TRBJ2-7; the match to TRBD2 covers 10 bases. The sequenced sample consisted of CD8+ T cells from PBMCs. CDR3 protein: CASSFAGTSVPPPYEQYF. The CDR3 nucleotides read TGTGCCAGCAGCTTCGCCGGGACTAGCGTACCCCCTCCCTACGAGCAGTACTTC.